This T cell receptor (beta chain) derives from a study of cytomegalovirus exposure and HLA in healthy donors. Amplification used 60 Vbeta primers and 13 Jbeta primers. Assay used: immunoSEQ multiplex PCR; TCRdb lists only in-frame clones, some missing. The sample includes fewer than 200,000 clones, approximately 80% of them seen just once. The V and J ends lost 3 bases and 2 bases respectively, with 13 bases between them. Looked up from germline, CDR1 is MDHEN and CDR2 is SYDVKM. There are 15 residues in the CDR3. The sample was PBMCs. The V gene is TRBV28, the J gene TRBJ1-2; D is undetermined. The sequence came from a woman in her late teens or twenties in good health and CMV-seronegative. The CDR3 region is CASSFSDGVNYGYTF. CDR3 DNA sequence: TGTGCCAGCAGTTTCTCAGACGGGGTGAACTATGGCTACACCTTC.